This TCR beta chain was documented in a study of molecular identifiers for immune sequencing clone quantification (dated by TCRdb to about 2018). About the full investigation: For a replicate experiment, the RNA from either about 20,000 or 100,000 naive CD8 T cells was divided into five aliquots, and four of those aliquots went on to sequencing. This methods study benchmarked molecular-identifier clustering-based TCR repertoire sequencing (MIDCIRS) and TCR RNA copy counting, using CD8 T cells to do so. The paper as a whole reports these results and caveats: Highly expanded clone sizes could be underestimated because identical TCR molecules may share a barcode. When barcode sub-clustering was omitted, TCR diversity was inflated by chimeric consensus sequences, with chimeras reaching as high as 47%. Spiked-in Jurkat TCR RNA equivalent to a single cell was reported to be detectable even among approximately 1 million naive CD8 T cells. Approximately 2.7 recovered TCR RNA copies per cell were obtained by modeling, versus about ten by digital PCR, implying a capture efficiency of approximately 30%. Naive libraries contained spiked-in Jurkat TCR RNA (more than nine copies' worth), which is not part of the donor repertoire. In CMV-specific effector cells, over 99% of molecules were held by clones above 20 RNA copies, whereas under 1% of molecules were held by such clones in naive cells.

The library relied on PCR. TCRdb lists the instrument as NextSeq 500. Preparation of bulk TCR libraries followed a previously described approach, with the TCR primers listed in Table S5. Total RNA was purified with the Qiagen AllPrep DNA/RNA kit. Before analysis, reads from multiple sequencing runs of the same library were pooled. Turning to the authors' computational methods: Reads were retained only if an exact TCR constant sequence was present, and the retained reads were trimmed to 150 nt and grouped according to their 12-nt molecular barcodes. Reads in each barcode group were sub-clustered using a 15% Levenshtein threshold, and a quality-weighted consensus sequence was built for each RNA molecule. Non-functional sequences were excluded, and lower-count sequences lying one edit away from another sequence were also excluded. On the basis of fitting two negative binomial distributions, barcode sub-clusters with fewer than 20% of the maximum read count were discarded. TCRdb passed the public sequencing reads through fastp at Q25 and MiXCR, retaining productive beta sequences. A single entry per CDR3 protein holds the most common genes and DNA from its merged rows. None of the V and J calls come from the authors' own analysis; TCRdb made them. The sample profile shows 490,000 or so distinct CDR3 sequences; under 30% of them were found once. Clones ranked in the top ten supply approximately 0.8% of the sample.

This clonotype was counted a few times. Its recognized antigen is unknown. The sample holds no much larger clone one base away, and base qualities are not on file. CDR1 and CDR2 are drawn from the germline V gene (reference sequence): LNHDA, SQIVND. Including cysteine and phenylalanine, the CDR3 has 12 amino acids. Just CDR3 DNA is preserved here, 36 bases in frame from base 1. The junction carries 17 bases between V and J, which are trimmed by 5 bases and 15 bases respectively. Libraries of naive CD8 T cells were built from approximately 20,000 to 1,000,000 sorted cells, with 10%, 30% or 50% of the purified RNA used. Naive CD8 T cells were FACS-sorted as CD8+CD4-CCR7+CD45RA+ on a BD FACSAria II into RLT Plus buffer. To test detection sensitivity, Jurkat RNA equal to ten TCR copies was added to samples of about 18,000-1,100,000 naive CD8 T cells. CD8 T cells were enriched using RosetteSep CD8+ T Cell Enrichment Cocktail and Ficoll-Paque, and the enriched cells then underwent ACK red cell lysis.

The chain is encoded by TRBV19 joined to TRBJ1-5, with the D gene uncertain. Sample: naive CD8+ T cells from blood, with Jurkat cell RNA spiked in. In light of the paper, this sample's cell subset or site label describes: FACS-sorted CD8+CD4-CCR7+CD45RA+ naive T cells. This receptor was obtained from a human donor in good health. Some libraries in this study had Jurkat cell RNA spiked in. The sequence in DNA is TGTGCCAGTAGTCAAGGACCGATGTGGTGGCATTTT. Its protein reads: CASSQGPMWWHF. Supplemented by the reference TRBV19 and TRBJ1-5 proteins around the CDR3, the complete variable domain is DGGITQSPKYLFRKEGQNVTLSCEQNLNHDAMYWYRQDPGQGLRLIYYSQIVNDFQKGDIAEGYSVSREKKESFPLTVTSAQKNPTAFYLCASSQGPMWWHFGDGTRLSIL.